The 4 T cell receptor beta chains presented below share a single source sample, sequenced in a study of blood T cell repertoires in COVID-19. Using immunoSEQ multiplex PCR, the repertoire was profiled, and TCRdb retains in-frame clones only, with some absent. The data hold 250,000 or so clones, with 80% to 90% observed a single time. The source material was PBMCs or T cells enriched from blood (not recorded which). The source is a woman between 50 and 59 years old who had been exposed to COVID-19.

This sequence joins TRBV9 and TRBJ2-3; weak D call: TRBD1 (5 bases). V was cut by 0 bases and J by 5 bases, with 13 bases left in between. The CDR3 covers 15 residues. Germline CDR1 is SGDLS and CDR2 is YYNGEE. DNA for the CDR3: TGTGCCAGCAGCGTAGCCTCCGGCAGGGTAGATACGCAGTATTTT. This sequence encodes CASSVASGRVDTQYF.

The rearrangement uses TRBV12-3 or TRBV12-4 and TRBJ1-1; 8 bases are shared with TRBD1. The CDR3 covers 13 residues. Unmatched junction bases numbered 10, after V lost 6 bases and J lost 10 bases. CDR3 protein: CASRGRTGRVAFF. The CDR3 DNA follows: TGTGCCAGCAGGGGACGGACAGGGAGGGTAGCTTTCTTT.

The chain is built from TRBV2 and TRBJ1-6; D is ambiguous. The germline CDR1 and CDR2 sequences are SNHLY and FYNNEI. The CDR3 sequence is 15 residues long. V was pared by 5 bases and J by 7 bases, with 15 bases between. This chain's CDR3 is CASSSDSGGNSPLHF. CDR3 DNA sequence: TGTGCCAGCAGTTCGGACTCCGGCGGCAATTCACCCCTCCACTTT.

The chain employs TRBV5-4 and TRBJ2-7; TRBD1 is a possible D gene (6 bases). Looked up from germline, CDR1 is SGHNT and CDR2 is YYREEE (reference sequence). The length of the CDR3 is 13 residues. The V and J ends lost 6 bases and 3 bases respectively, with 13 bases between them. CDR3 sequence: CASNLQGSYEQYF. The CDR3 coding sequence is TGTGCCAGCAACCTACAGGGTAGCTACGAGCAGTACTTC.